The present TCR beta chain was sequenced within a study of response to subunit inactivated influenza vaccine. Study outcomes and limitations: Authors suggested each seasonal flu vaccination may recruit only limited numbers of new T cells.

This clonotype was seen a few times. The target antigen is unknown. TCRdb re-called the RT-PCR reads with MiXCR, one entry per CDR3 protein. Altogether over 450,000 distinct CDR3 sequences are present, 10% to 15% being singletons, with the ten largest covering about an eighth. The CDR3 sequence is 16 residues long. V gave up 6 bases and J gave up 3 bases; unmatched junction bases: 14. The germline V gene encodes CDR1 MNHNS and CDR2 SASEGT. The V call is TRBV6-1, the J call TRBJ2-7; TRBD1 aligns across 7 bases. Sample: PBMCs from blood, taken roughly 47 days after vaccination. This TCR derives from a man in his forties or fifties who received an inactivated influenza vaccine. The CDR3 protein is CASSRTPGTVGYEQYF. CDR3 coding DNA: TGTGCCAGCAGCAGAACCCCCGGGACAGTTGGCTACGAGCAGTACTTC.